The rows below give T cell receptor beta chains drawn from one sample of a study of OX40 agonist ivuxolimab in advanced cancers. The data were produced by immunoSEQ multiplex PCR, yet TCRdb's version contains in-frame clones alone and is incomplete. This sample yields 99,000 or so clones, of which roughly 95% are seen a single time; approximately 2% belongs to the top ten. The sample consisted of CD4+ or CD8+ T cells sorted from blood, taken in a trial of the OX40 agonist ivuxolimab. All receptors come from an adult with an advanced solid tumor such as melanoma, head and neck, liver or kidney cancer. Each CDR3 is given with its conserved first and last residue. The D gene is left open where the match is weak. Some rows mark clone size as missing; the rest say once, few, many or name a class of expanded clone.

v_call,j_call,d_call,clone_size,cdr3_aa,cdr3_nt
TRBV7-9,TRBJ1-2,-,-,CASSLGQYGYTF,TGTGCCAGCAGCTTAGGGCAGTATGGCTACACCTTC
TRBV7-8,TRBJ2-1,-,few,CASSLGRDNEQFF,TGTGCCAGCAGCTTAGGACGGGACAATGAGCAGTTCTTC
TRBV30,TRBJ2-7,-,-,CACLKEGPTLRQYF,TGTGCCTGCCTCAAGGAGGGACCCACCCTGAGACAGTACTTC
TRBV5-4,TRBJ2-7,TRBD1,-,CASSPRQGSPFYEQYF,TGTGCCAGCAGCCCTAGACAGGGAAGTCCTTTCTACGAGCAGTACTTC
TRBV4-2,TRBJ2-7,TRBD2,-,CASSPSGGSYEQYF,TGTGCCAGCAGTCCTAGCGGGGGCTCCTACGAGCAGTACTTC
TRBV13,TRBJ1-4,-,-,CASARSVDEKLFF,TGTGCCAGCGCGAGGAGTGTTGATGAAAAACTGTTTTTT
TRBV5-6,TRBJ1-1,-,-,CASSWELGFEAFF,TGTGCCAGCAGCTGGGAGTTAGGCTTTGAAGCTTTCTTT
TRBV27,TRBJ1-1,-,-,CASSLLGGNTEAFF,TGTGCCAGCAGCCTCCTGGGAGGAAACACTGAAGCTTTCTTT
TRBV2,TRBJ2-1,-,-,CATRPLDNEQFF,TGTGCCACCCGACCGTTGGACAATGAGCAGTTCTTC
TRBV27,TRBJ2-2,-,-,CASSLGPRGRTGELFF,TGTGCCAGCAGTTTGGGGCCCAGAGGCCGTACCGGGGAGCTGTTTTTT
TRBV30,TRBJ2-7,-,-,CAWSAPAGASEQYF,TGTGCCTGGAGTGCCCCCGCGGGGGCCTCCGAGCAGTACTTC
TRBV13,TRBJ1-1,-,-,CASSLLLIGTEAFF,TGTGCCAGCAGCTTATTGCTAATAGGAACTGAAGCTTTCTTT
TRBV7-8,TRBJ1-4,-,-,CASKEEGTTNEKLFF,TGTGCCAGCAAAGAGGAGGGGACAACTAATGAAAAACTGTTTTTT
TRBV28,TRBJ2-7,TRBD2,-,CASSSGLAEIYEQYF,TGTGCCAGCAGTTCGGGACTAGCGGAGATCTACGAGCAGTACTTC
TRBV18,TRBJ1-2,TRBD1,-,CASSPPGQGHGYTF,TGTGCCAGCTCACCCCCGGGACAGGGCCATGGCTACACCTTC
TRBV10-3,TRBJ1-3,-,-,CAISGGGSVSGNTIYF,TGTGCCATCAGTGGGGGGGGCAGCGTCTCTGGAAACACCATATATTTT
TRBV7-3,TRBJ2-1,-,-,CASSLDIQGSYNEQFF,TGTGCCAGCAGCTTAGATATCCAGGGATCGTACAATGAGCAGTTCTTC
TRBV14,TRBJ2-1,TRBD2,-,CASSPGLAGATVYNEQFF,TGTGCCAGCAGCCCCGGACTAGCGGGAGCGACGGTTTACAATGAGCAGTTCTTC
TRBV19,TRBJ2-4,-,-,CASLFEAKNIQYF,TGTGCCTCGTTGTTCGAAGCCAAAAACATTCAGTACTTC
TRBV18,TRBJ2-1,TRBD1,once,CASSPLGTGGTDEQFF,TGTGCCAGCTCACCCCTCGGGACAGGGGGCACGGATGAGCAGTTCTTC
TRBV29-1,TRBJ2-3,TRBD2,-,CSVDPGTSAWDTQYF,TGCAGCGTTGATCCGGGGACTAGCGCATGGGATACGCAGTATTTT
TRBV28,TRBJ2-7,-,-,CASSLLRTVSYEQYF,TGTGCCAGCAGTTTATTAAGGACAGTTTCCTACGAGCAGTACTTC
TRBV14,TRBJ2-3,TRBD2,-,CASSPLAGVGEDTQYF,TGTGCCAGCAGCCCTTTAGCGGGAGTTGGAGAAGATACGCAGTATTTT
TRBV11-2,TRBJ2-5,-,-,CASSFGEEETQYF,TGTGCCAGCAGCTTTGGAGAGGAAGAGACCCAGTACTTC
TRBV6-1,TRBJ1-3,-,-,CASSDWMAGNTIYF,TGTGCCAGCAGTGACTGGATGGCTGGAAACACCATATATTTT
TRBV28,TRBJ2-7,-,-,CASSFKGFSYEQYF,TGTGCCAGCAGTTTCAAAGGCTTCTCCTACGAGCAGTACTTC
TRBV28,TRBJ2-7,TRBD1,-,CASKGQGTRGEHEQYF,TGTGCCAGCAAAGGACAGGGTACCCGTGGTGAACACGAGCAGTACTTC
TRBV2,TRBJ2-5,-,-,CASSTQGGQGGETQYF,TGTGCCAGCAGTACCCAAGGGGGGCAGGGAGGCGAGACCCAGTACTTC
TRBV7-9,TRBJ2-2,-,-,CASRLNTGELFF,TGTGCCAGCAGACTGAACACCGGGGAGCTGTTTTTT
TRBV9,TRBJ2-5,-,-,CASSVESLQETQYF,TGTGCCAGCAGCGTAGAGAGTCTTCAAGAGACCCAGTACTTC
TRBV10-3,TRBJ2-3,-,-,CAISESGPGGDTQYF,TGTGCCATCAGTGAGTCCGGCCCCGGGGGAGATACGCAGTATTTT
TRBV4-1,TRBJ2-4,TRBD2,-,CASSQGPGGLSIQYF,TGCGCCAGCAGCCAAGGACCGGGGGGATTGAGCATTCAGTACTTC
TRBV19,TRBJ1-6,-,-,CASSLTSGTSVSPLHF,TGTGCCAGTAGTTTGACGTCCGGGACATCAGTTTCACCCCTCCACTTT
TRBV29-1,TRBJ2-7,TRBD2,once,CSVEKRGSSYEQYF,TGCAGCGTTGAAAAGCGGGGTAGCTCCTACGAGCAGTACTTC
TRBV27,TRBJ1-2,TRBD1,-,CASSLTGTGQGGYTF,TGTGCCAGCAGTTTAACCGGGACAGGGCAGGGGGGCTACACCTTC
TRBV7-8,TRBJ2-3,-,once,CASRPRADTQYF,TGTGCCAGCAGGCCTAGAGCAGATACGCAGTATTTT
TRBV27,TRBJ2-1,TRBD2,-,CASSSGLAGGTDEQFF,TGTGCCAGCAGTTCCGGACTAGCGGGAGGGACGGATGAGCAGTTCTTC
TRBV25-1,TRBJ2-3,-,-,CASSVGDTQYF,TGTGCCAGCAGTGTTGGGGATACGCAGTATTTT
TRBV7-6,TRBJ2-2,TRBD2,-,CASSPGLAGAPGELFF,TGTGCCAGCAGCCCCGGACTAGCGGGAGCCCCCGGGGAGCTGTTTTTT
TRBV19,TRBJ1-1,-,-,CASRGRGLTTEAFF,TGTGCCAGTAGGGGCCGCGGGTTAACGACTGAAGCTTTCTTT
TRBV2,TRBJ1-2,TRBD1,-,CASSAGTGVSGYTF,TGTGCCAGCAGTGCCGGGACAGGGGTATCTGGCTACACCTTC
TRBV5-8,TRBJ2-7,TRBD1,-,CASSTHLRTGGSYEQYF,TGTGCCAGCAGCACCCACTTAAGGACAGGGGGCAGCTACGAGCAGTACTTC
TRBV7-6,TRBJ2-2,-,once,CASSSSHGTGELFF,TGTGCCAGCAGCTCTTCTCATGGGACCGGGGAGCTGTTTTTT
TRBV2,TRBJ2-7,-,-,CASSEPRQVSKYF,TGTGCCAGCAGTGAACCGAGACAGGTCTCAAAGTACTTC
TRBV28,TRBJ2-1,-,-,CASSLVREDYNEQFF,TGTGCCAGCAGCCTCGTAAGGGAGGACTACAATGAGCAGTTCTTC
TRBV9,TRBJ2-1,TRBD1,-,CASSVVGGQGVHEQFF,TGTGCCAGCAGCGTAGTGGGGGGACAGGGGGTCCATGAGCAGTTCTTC
TRBV5-6,TRBJ2-7,-,-,CASSYAGRSYEQYF,TGTGCCAGCAGTTACGCGGGCCGTTCCTACGAGCAGTACTTC
TRBV5-6,TRBJ2-1,-,-,CASSSGPNEQFF,TGTGCCAGCAGCTCCGGACCCAATGAGCAGTTCTTC
TRBV5-6,TRBJ1-5,-,once,CASSLAVGNQPQHF,TGTGCCAGCAGCTTGGCCGTGGGGAATCAGCCCCAGCATTTT
TRBV27,TRBJ2-1,-,-,CASALSPDRYNEQFF,TGTGCCAGCGCCTTAAGCCCGGACAGATACAATGAGCAGTTCTTC
TRBV7-6,TRBJ2-3,-,-,CASSLGGSDTQYF,TGTGCCAGCAGCTTAGGGGGAAGCGATACGCAGTATTTT
TRBV19,TRBJ2-7,-,-,CASSMVRGYEQYF,TGTGCCAGTAGTATGGTCAGGGGCTACGAGCAGTACTTC
TRBV5-8,TRBJ2-7,-,-,CASSLAGSEQYF,TGTGCCAGCAGCTTAGCAGGGTCCGAGCAGTACTTC
TRBV2,TRBJ2-5,TRBD2,-,CASTTSLSGGSGETQYF,TGTGCCAGCACTACCTCCCTCAGCGGGGGGTCGGGTGAGACCCAGTACTTC
TRBV19,TRBJ1-2,TRBD1,-,CASSTLPGQGAIGYGYTF,TGTGCCAGTAGTACACTTCCGGGACAGGGGGCGATTGGCTATGGCTACACCTTC